Below, 15 T cell receptor beta chains from the same sample are listed, as sequenced in a study of cytomegalovirus exposure and HLA in healthy donors. Here immunoSEQ multiplex PCR was the method, and the copy in TCRdb shows in-frame clones only, minus some. This sample has roughly 220,000 clones; roughly 83% occur once, and the top ten carry about an eighth. Specimen: PBMCs. These receptors were obtained from a woman in her 30s in good health and CMV-seropositive.

The J gene is TRBJ2-7, the V gene TRBV4-1; no reliable D call. There are 13 residues in the CDR3. Germline V gene data show CDR1 as MGHRA and CDR2 as YSYEKL. V shed 4 bases and J shed 2 bases, with 9 bases lying between them. This CDR3 is CASSRAGAYEQYF. CDR3 nucleotide sequence: TGCGCCAGCAGCCGGGCAGGCGCCTACGAGCAGTACTTC.

The rearrangement joins TRBV7-9 to TRBJ1-2; D is unclear. The CDR3 covers 11 residues. Germline CDR1 reads SEHNR; CDR2 reads FQNEAQ (reference sequence). The V end lost 5 bases, the J end lost 3 bases, and 4 bases lay between the germline ends. CDR3 region: CASSPDYGYTF. CDR3 nucleotides: TGTGCCAGCAGCCCCGACTATGGCTACACCTTC.

The chain has TRBV28 and TRBJ2-5; 8 bases line up with TRBD1. Per germline, CDR1 MDHEN and CDR2 SYDVKM. This CDR3 spans 12 amino acids. Germline trimming cut 6 bases from V and 7 bases from J; bases unmatched to any gene: 4. The CDR3 region has the DNA TGTGCCAGCAGCACGGACAGGGCGACCCAGTACTTC. It translates to CASSTDRATQYF.

This chain connects TRBV30 to TRBJ1-1; a possible D gene is TRBD1 (5 bases). V gave up 8 bases and J gave up 5 bases, with 18 bases separating them. Germline V lookup: CDR1 GTSNPN, CDR2 SVGIG (reference sequence). CDR3 length: 13 amino acids. The CDR3 spells CAGKGPLGTEAFF. In DNA, the CDR3 is TGTGCCGGAAAGGGACCCTTGGGGACTGAAGCTTTCTTT. The complete variable domain, with remaining parts taken from reference TRBV30 and TRBJ1-1, reads SQTIHQWPATLVQPVGSPLSLECTVEGTSNPNLYWYRQAAGRGLQLLFYSVGIGQISSEVPQNLSASRPQDRQFILSSKKLLLSDSGFYLCAGKGPLGTEAFFGQGTRLTVV.

The CDR3 bases are TGCAGCGCCGAAGGAGGTATAAACAGGGAAGGGAACTATGGCTACACCTTC. Encoded protein: CSAEGGINREGNYGYTF. J is TRBJ1-2 and V is TRBV29-1, with D tentatively TRBD1 (6 bases). CDR1 is SQVTM and CDR2 is ANQGSEA in the germline V gene. This CDR3 contains 17 residues. V shed 7 bases and J shed 2 bases, with 26 bases lying between them. The variable domain in full, completed from reference TRBV29-1 and TRBJ1-2, reads SAVISQKPSRDICQRGTSLTIQCQVDSQVTMMFWYRQQPGQSLTLIATANQGSEATYESGFVIDKFPISRPNLTFSTLTVSNMSPEDSSIYLCSAEGGINREGNYGYTFGSGTRLTVV.

The genes are TRBV9 and TRBJ2-3; TRBD1 is a possible D gene (6 bases). With 1 base removed from V and 0 bases from J, the gap between germline ends came to 9 bases. CDR1 is SGDLS, CDR2 YYNGEE, per germline. The CDR3 loop spans 15 amino acids. This CDR3 is CASSVSTGSTDTQYF. As DNA, the CDR3 is TGTGCCAGCAGCGTATCGACAGGCAGCACAGATACGCAGTATTTT.

The chain couples TRBV28 to TRBJ1-1; the D gene is possibly TRBD1 (5 bases). Germline V gene lookup returns CDR1 MDHEN and CDR2 SYDVKM. Trimming pared 7 bases from V and 6 bases from J, leaving 21 bases between. The CDR3 is 15 amino acids. The CDR3 coding sequence is TGTGCCAGCAACCCCGGGGGTCGTCCGTCCCCTGAAGCTTTCTTT. Encoded protein: CASNPGGRPSPEAFF.

Concerning this clone: Other DNA sequences in this sample translate to the same CDR3. This chain joins TRBV27 and TRBJ2-1, with TRBD2 matching 12 bases. Unmatched junction bases numbered 0, after V lost 5 bases and J lost 4 bases. The CDR3 length is 14 residues. Germline lookup yields CDR1 MNHEY and CDR2 SMNVEV (reference sequence). The CDR3 DNA reads TGTGCCAGCAGTCTAGCGGGAGGGTACAATGAGCAGTTCTTC. Translated, it gives CASSLAGGYNEQFF.

The chain carries TRBV7-8 and TRBJ1-5, with a possible D match to TRBD1 (5 bases). Trimming removed 1 base at V and 6 bases at J, with 10 bases between. The CDR3 runs to 14 residues. Germline values: CDR1 SGHVS, CDR2 FQNEAQ. CDR3 amino acids: CASSLGLGVQPQHF. CDR3 bases: TGTGCCAGCAGCTTAGGGCTAGGGGTTCAGCCCCAGCATTTT.

The chain has TRBV4-3 and TRBJ2-7, with 11 bases aligning to TRBD1. CDR1 and CDR2 from the germline V gene are LGHNA and YSLEER. The V gene end was trimmed by 3 bases and the J gene end by 2 bases; junction bases not matched to a gene: 0. CDR3 length: 14 amino acids. CDR3 in DNA: TGCGCCAGCAGCCAGGGACAGGGGGCCTACGAGCAGTACTTC. It specifies CASSQGQGAYEQYF.

The rearrangement links TRBV28 to TRBJ2-3; D not resolved. CDR3 length equals 14 residues. V was pared by 4 bases and J by 1 base, with 9 bases between. Germline V gene data show CDR1 as MDHEN and CDR2 as SYDVKM. As DNA, the CDR3 is TGTGCCAGCAGTTCGTTTCTTGGCACAGATACGCAGTATTTT. This codes for CASSSFLGTDTQYF.

V gene TRBV6-1 combines with J gene TRBJ2-1, with D possibly TRBD1 on 5 matching bases. In germline, CDR1 is MNHNS, CDR2 SASEGT. This CDR3 is built from 12 residues. V was clipped by 8 bases and J by 9 bases, with 14 bases between them. In DNA, the CDR3 is TGTGCCAGCCCCCAAAAGGGGCCTGAGCAGTTCTTC. It encodes CASPQKGPEQFF.

The gene calls are TRBV6-5 and TRBJ2-2, with D perhaps matching TRBD1 (6 bases). Germline CDR1 reads MNHEY; CDR2 reads SVGAGI. Deletions cut 6 bases from V and 0 bases from J, with 8 bases between. The CDR3 spans 14 residues. The CDR3 coding sequence is TGTGCCAGCAGAGGACAGACGAACACCGGGGAGCTGTTTTTT. Translation: CASRGQTNTGELFF.

This sequence joins TRBV2 and TRBJ2-1; 7 bases line up with TRBD2. The CDR3 contains 12 residues. The V segment lost 6 bases and the J segment 5 bases; nucleotides outside the gene matches: 1. Germline CDR1 SNHLY, CDR2 FYNNEI. The chain's CDR3 is CASSLADNEQFF. The DNA for the CDR3 is TGTGCCAGCAGCCTAGCGGACAATGAGCAGTTCTTC.

V and J are TRBV19 and TRBJ1-4; 8 nucleotides match TRBD1. Germline V CDR1 and CDR2: LNHDA, SQIVND (reference sequence). The CDR3 loop spans 14 amino acids. The V gene end was trimmed by 3 bases and the J gene end by 5 bases; junction bases not matched to a gene: 2. CDR3 amino acids: CASSMRDRNEKLFF. For the CDR3, the DNA is TGTGCCAGTAGTATGCGGGACAGGAATGAAAAACTGTTTTTT.